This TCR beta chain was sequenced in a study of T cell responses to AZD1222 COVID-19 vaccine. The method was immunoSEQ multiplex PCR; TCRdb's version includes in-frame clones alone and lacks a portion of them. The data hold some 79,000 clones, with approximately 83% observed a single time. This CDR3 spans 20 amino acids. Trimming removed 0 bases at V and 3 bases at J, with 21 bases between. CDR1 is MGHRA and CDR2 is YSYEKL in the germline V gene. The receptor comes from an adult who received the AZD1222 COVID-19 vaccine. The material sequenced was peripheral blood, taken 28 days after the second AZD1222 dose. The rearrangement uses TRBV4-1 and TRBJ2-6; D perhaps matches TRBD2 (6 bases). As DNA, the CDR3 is TGCGCCAGCAGCCAAGATTACGGGGGACCTGGGGGATTTGGGGCCAACGTCCTGACTTTC. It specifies CASSQDYGGPGGFGANVLTF.